The text below deals with one T cell receptor beta chain. These data are taken from a study of metastatic and nonmetastatic thyroid tumors. From the PCR reads, TCRdb re-called clones with MiXCR. The sample carries about 8,400 clones, around 33% recorded once. Thyroid surgery was preceded by no treatment in any patient. This CDR3 contains 16 residues. Germline V gene lookup returns CDR1 MNHEY and CDR2 SVGAGI. The V end lost 5 bases, the J end lost 5 bases, and 18 bases lay between the germline ends. The V call is TRBV6-5, the J call TRBJ2-2, with D perhaps TRBD1 or TRBD2 (5 bases each). The clonotype comes from a female donor with papillary thyroid cancer or a benign thyroid nodule (not recorded which). Some clones in this sample may be carry-over from other donors' samples. The sample comprised tumor tissue. The CDR3 coding sequence is TGTGCCAGCAGTCCTCGGGGCTCCCGTGGGACCGGGGAGCTGTTTTTT. Its translation is CASSPRGSRGTGELFF.